Sequencing of this TCR beta chain was carried out in a study of blood T cell repertoires in COVID-19 (dated by TCRdb to the early 2020s). About the full investigation: Samples from collaborators originated in the United States, Italy and Spain and spanned both the acute and convalescent phases of COVID-19. Deeply sampled blood TCRbeta repertoires from subjects exposed to, actively infected with, or recovered from COVID-19 were included in the dataset. Sample metadata almost always included a de-identified subject ID, COVID-19 status, age in years and sex. HLA class I and class II types, where available, came from metadata supplied by the sample provider rather than from assay-based typing. The samples were drawn from two sources: the first 160 participants of the ongoing ImmuneRACE study, and 1,000 to 1,500 subjects contributed by 6 global collaborators. A freely available public database, intended as a resource for researchers studying the immune response to SARS-CoV-2, is where the repertoires were released. The material from the prospective study consisted of cDNA or gDNA derived from T cells, B-cell-depleted T cells, or PBMCs. The full study reports these points: The amount of clinical and demographic metadata varied by source and participant and was provided uncurated.

On this clone itself: Its antigen specificity is not known. No much larger clonotype is one base removed from it; base qualities were not supplied.

The immunoSEQ Assay, a bias-controlled multiplex PCR, was used to amplify TCRbeta CDR3 regions from genomic DNA. In the paper's pipeline: Within the assay, amplification of reference gene primers was used to estimate how many nucleated cells each sample contained. Sequence reads were collapsed and filtered to measure the absolute abundance of every unique TCRbeta CDR3 rearrangement. Productive Simpson clonality was computed per sample as the square root of Simpson's diversity index over productive rearrangements. Not all clones reach the TCRdb copy of this immuneACCESS table, which keeps in-frame sequences only. Checked studies attribute under half of the gap to unresolved V genes and leave the rest unexplained. The D gene and trimming were derived from the DNA, and the V and J assignments and clone size from that table. This sample is represented by fewer than 55,000 clones; about 81% of them were singletons. The ten largest account for over 12% of the sample.

The collaborating institutions used their own protocols to collect whole blood in K2EDTA tubes. For TCRbeta analysis, collaborator samples were shipped as frozen whole blood, as isolated PBMCs, or as DNA extracted from either sample type. The junction shows trimming of 0 bases on V and 1 base on J, plus 4 bases between the germline ends. Looking up the germline V gene yields CDR1 SGHDT and CDR2 YYEEEE. Its CDR3 holds 13 amino acids, cysteine through phenylalanine. Only the CDR3 portion is preserved as DNA: 39 bases, with reading frame beginning at the first base. Sequences were obtained from peripheral blood. The source is a human donor with acute or convalescent COVID-19. The donor label of this sample is uncertain. Recombination connected TRBV5-6 to TRBJ1-1; no D segment can be confidently identified. Here is the DNA: TGTGCCAGCAGCTTGGCGGGGAACACTGAAGCTTTCTTT. This gives the protein CASSLAGNTEAFF.